The rows below give T cell receptor beta chains drawn from one sample of a study of blood T cell repertoires in COVID-19. The protocol was immunoSEQ multiplex PCR, while the TCRdb copy is restricted to in-frame clones and leaves out a portion. This sample yields tens of thousands of clones, of which 76% are seen a single time; 15% belongs to the top ten. Sequencing input: peripheral blood. The receptors were sampled from a man aged 60 to 69 with COVID-19, enrolled during active disease. The CDR3 runs from the conserved cysteine through the conserved F or W.

v_call	j_call	cdr3_aa
TRBV2	TRBJ2-2	CASRGSLASTGELFF
TRBV5-4	TRBJ2-1	CASSLAGGQGYNEQFF
TRBV27	TRBJ1-2	CASSPTARDYGYTF
TRBV4-1	TRBJ2-6	CASRGGTSPGANVLTF
TRBV11-3	TRBJ2-1	CASSWVGGAGEQFF
TRBV5-5	TRBJ1-6	CASSPRQGYSPLHF
TRBV6-6	TRBJ1-3	CASSPTGQGRTGNTIYF
TRBV5-5	TRBJ2-7	CASSLGGGAGTSEQYF
TRBV20-1	TRBJ2-1	CSASGWQGAREQFF
TRBV3-1/TRBV3-2	TRBJ1-5	CASSQELNQPQHF
TRBV6-5	TRBJ2-3	CASSTSGRYTDTQYF
TRBV11-3	TRBJ1-2	CASSLGRGYGYTF
TRBV6-5	TRBJ2-3	CASSSFQGFDTQYF
TRBV7-9	TRBJ2-3	CASSHPGQGVDTQYF
TRBV6-5	TRBJ1-2	CASRSTGGYTF
TRBV25-1	TRBJ2-7	CASSVSGTGTHEQYF
TRBV18	TRBJ2-3	CASSPGFRDTQYF
TRBV9	TRBJ1-2	CASSVGEGAGNYGYTF
TRBV11-3	TRBJ2-5	CASSSRMDSEQETQYF
TRBV2	TRBJ1-4	CASSEYGQGAGNEKLFF
TRBV5-1	TRBJ1-1	CASSLEGRADTEAFF
TRBV7-9	TRBJ2-7	CASSLVDSDEQYF
TRBV5-1	TRBJ2-5	CASSFGTSGGQETQYF
TRBV28	TRBJ1-2	CASSLWTNGYTF
TRBV6-5	TRBJ2-1	CASTKGRYNEQFF
TRBV9	TRBJ2-3	CASSAASGRTDTQYF
TRBV30	TRBJ2-5	CAWSLGEETQYF
TRBV27	TRBJ1-2	CASRPGRGANYGYTF
TRBV24-1	TRBJ1-5	CATGQDNQPQHF
TRBV4-1	TRBJ1-6	CASSPPPAGGSPLHF
TRBV30	TRBJ2-7	CAWSVGSGAHEQYF
TRBV5-1	TRBJ2-2	CASRYEFQGNAGELFF
TRBV2	TRBJ2-2	CASGRTSDRRTGELFF
TRBV3-1/TRBV3-2	TRBJ2-1	CASSQTRGGEQFF
TRBV11-2	TRBJ1-1	CASSLGTGAEAFF
TRBV19	TRBJ2-5	CASSIEGQGETQYF
TRBV19	TRBJ1-5	CASRDGQGRFQPQHF
TRBV11-2	TRBJ1-6	CASSTSGQGIGSPLHF
TRBV2	TRBJ2-5	CASAGRAHQETQYF
TRBV6-5	TRBJ1-6	CASAELLNSPLHF
TRBV5-4	TRBJ2-3	CASSRTSGGVTDTQYF
TRBV19	TRBJ2-2	CASNQGRNTGELFF
TRBV29-1	TRBJ2-3	CSVGERESTDTQYF
TRBV19	TRBJ2-2	CASSKREGLAGYTGELFF
TRBV27	TRBJ1-1	CASSSDNLNTEAFF
TRBV28	TRBJ1-6	CASSLGNRGRRSPLHF
TRBV4-1	TRBJ1-6	CASSQDGQGYSPLHF